This T cell receptor beta chain is from a study of T cell repertoires in cytomegalovirus infection. Study details: In public TCR beta signatures, there were indications of both CMV infection and matching HLA type. Study observations and caveats: The ex vivo response was dominated by HLA-C-restricted CMV-specific TCR beta clonotypes. Of the TCR beta families, the public ones yielded a cumulative frequency that identified carriers of CMV plus the relevant HLA.

This CDR3 spans 16 amino acids. V was cut by 4 bases and J by 4 bases, with 14 bases left in between. In germline, CDR1 is KGHSH, CDR2 LQKENI. TCRdb itself ran the reads through MiXCR, one entry per CDR3 protein. The sample has hundreds of thousands of distinct CDR3 sequences; approximately 40% are singletons. Note on this clonotype: Its antigen remains unknown.

The sequenced sample was PBMCs. The sequence was obtained from a human donor in good health (CMV status not recorded). Some clones in this sample may be carry-over from other donors' samples. This chain connects TRBV18 to TRBJ1-6; D gene uncertain. CDR3 protein: CASSHQRPSYNSPLHF. DNA of the CDR3: TGTGCCAGCTCACACCAGAGGCCCTCTTATAATTCACCCCTCCACTTT. Supplemented by reference TRBV18 and TRBJ1-6, the full variable domain reads NAGVMQNPRHLVRRRGQEARLRCSPMKGHSHVYWYRQLPEEGLKFMVYLQKENIIDESGMPKERFSAEFPKEGPSILRIQQVVRGDSAAYFCASSHQRPSYNSPLHFGNGTRLTVT.